The 21 T cell receptor beta chains reported below all come from one sample, sequenced in a study of blood T cells in healthy people across ages. Primed by a sample-barcoded 5' primer and a J-beta primer mix, a second PCR proceeded for about 6 to 11 cycles. TCRdb reprocessed the 5' RACE reads with MiXCR, giving one entry per CDR3 protein. Among 1.5 million to 1.8 million distinct CDR3 sequences, roughly 43% were seen once, and the ten largest hold over 3.5%. The sample comprised blood. The receptors derive from a woman between 18 and 30 years old in good health.

This clonotype was seen a few times. The genes are TRBV12-3 or TRBV12-4 and TRBJ1-4; the D gene is possibly TRBD1 (5 bases). V was shortened by 9 bases and J by 7 bases, with 18 bases between the two germline ends. This CDR3 has 14 amino acids. CDR3 nucleotide sequence: TGTGCCAGTAGCGTGGGGCAGCCAGGTGAAAAACTGTTTTTT. It is translated as CASSVGQPGEKLFF.

V and J are TRBV29-1 and TRBJ1-1, with a tentative D call TRBD1 (6 bases). Germline loops: CDR1 SQVTM, CDR2 ANQGSEA. Trimming removed 3 bases from V and 1 base from J, with 12 bases in between. The CDR3 covers 14 residues. CDR3 DNA sequence: TGCAGCGTTGATGCCACAGGGACGAACACTGAAGCTTTCTTT. Its translation is CSVDATGTNTEAFF.

This clonotype was detected only a few times. The chain links TRBV6-5 to TRBJ2-3, with D tentatively TRBD1 (5 bases). The germline CDR1 and CDR2 sequences are MNHEY and SVGAGI. Trimming left V 2 bases short and J 2 bases short, with 14 bases between. The CDR3 is made up of 16 amino acids. The chain's CDR3 is CASSYSQGFSTDTQYF. In DNA form, the CDR3 reads TGTGCCAGCAGTTACAGCCAGGGTTTTTCCACAGATACGCAGTATTTT.

V usage is TRBV16 and J usage is TRBJ1-3; D gene uncertain. The CDR3 contains 16 residues. V was trimmed by 10 bases and J by 2 bases, leaving 21 bases between them. The germline gives CDR1 KGHSY, CDR2 FQNENV. The DNA for the CDR3 is TGTGCCACCGCGACTCCGAGGGCAGATACTGGAAACACCATATATTTT. It specifies CATATPRADTGNTIYF.

This clonotype was observed a handful of times. The chain couples TRBV24-1 to TRBJ2-7; a weak D match, TRBD2 (5 bases). Per the germline V gene, CDR1 is KGHDR and CDR2 is SFDVKD. The CDR3 extends over 13 amino acids. The V gene lost 4 bases and the J gene lost 6 bases, with 12 bases spanning the gap. For the CDR3, the DNA is TGTGCCACCAGTGAACCAACTAGGGCCGAGCAGTACTTC. Amino acids: CATSEPTRAEQYF.

This sequence joins TRBV6-6 and TRBJ2-2; D is unclear. The CDR3 length is 14 residues. Germline values: CDR1 MNHNY, CDR2 SVGAGI (reference sequence). Trimming took 0 bases from V and 6 from J, leaving 8 bases between them. CDR3 in amino acids: CASSYSGVPGELFF. In DNA form, the CDR3 reads TGTGCCAGCAGTTACTCTGGGGTGCCCGGGGAGCTGTTTTTT.

This clonotype was observed a few times. The chain is built from TRBV5-5 and TRBJ2-1, with TRBD2 matching 10 bases. Trimming cost V 4 bases and J 4 bases; bases outside gene matches: 8. The CDR3 length is 16 residues. Per germline, CDR1 SGHKS and CDR2 YYEKEE (reference sequence). CDR3 bases: TGTGCCAGCAGCATGACTAGCGGGTGGGAGTACAATGAGCAGTTCTTC. It specifies CASSMTSGWEYNEQFF.

The J gene is TRBJ1-1, the V gene TRBV6-5, with D uncertain. Trimming removed 0 bases at V and 0 bases at J, with 5 bases between. Per germline, CDR1 MNHEY and CDR2 SVGAGI. The CDR3 loop spans 14 amino acids. For the CDR3, the DNA is TGTGCCAGCAGTTACTCGATGTTGAACACTGAAGCTTTCTTT. Amino acids: CASSYSMLNTEAFF.

The sample holds a few counts of this clonotype. The chain joins TRBV2 to TRBJ2-7; 7 bases fit TRBD2. The germline gives CDR1 SNHLY, CDR2 FYNNEI. The CDR3 extends over 15 amino acids. V shed 8 bases, J shed 1 base, and the junction held 11 bases outside the gene matches. The CDR3 here is CASFGVPSGSYEQYF. In DNA form, the CDR3 reads TGTGCCAGCTTCGGGGTGCCTAGCGGATCCTACGAGCAGTACTTC.

This clonotype has only a few counts. The chain couples TRBV7-9 to TRBJ2-7; D ambiguous. The CDR3 loop spans 13 amino acids. In germline, CDR1 is SEHNR, CDR2 FQNEAQ (reference sequence). Trimming cost V 7 bases and J 2 bases, with 12 bases left between them. The CDR3 DNA is TGTGCCAGCACCTCATTTGAGACCTACGAGCAGTACTTC. Protein: CASTSFETYEQYF.

The CDR3 DNA is TGTGCCAGCAGCATTAAGGGACAGCTAACTAACTATGGCTACACCTTC. Translation: CASSIKGQLTNYGYTF. This chain joins TRBV7-2 and TRBJ1-2; 7 bases agree with TRBD1. V was pared by 5 bases and J by 0 bases, with 9 bases of the junction left unmatched. Germline assignment: CDR1 SGHTA and CDR2 FQGNSA. The CDR3 is 16 residues long.

This clonotype was detected only a few times. This rearrangement joins TRBV11-3 to TRBJ2-1; no firm D call. This CDR3 contains 12 residues. CDR1 is SGHNT, CDR2 YENEEA, per germline. Between the trimmed V and J ends, which lost 4 bases and 7 bases, there was a span of 8 bases. CDR3 DNA sequence: TGTGCCAGCAGCTCCTCCGTTAATGAGCAGTTCTTC. As protein: CASSSSVNEQFF.

V and J are TRBV21-1 and TRBJ2-5; the table's D gene call, TRBD1, was not cross checked with the DNA. TRBV21-1 is a documented pseudogene. The CDR3 runs 14 residues. CDR3 nucleotide sequence: TGTGCCAGCAGAAAAAGACAGGTGGAAGAGACCCAGTACTTC. Translated, it gives CASRKRQVEETQYF.

This clonotype was counted a few times. In nucleotides, the CDR3 is TGTGCCAGCAGTTTATACGGGACATACTATAGCAATCAGCCCCAGCATTTT. Encoded protein: CASSLYGTYYSNQPQHF. This chain connects TRBV27 to TRBJ1-5; D is perhaps TRBD1 (6 bases). The CDR3 covers 17 residues. Per the germline V gene, CDR1 is MNHEY and CDR2 is SMNVEV (reference sequence). The V end lost 1 base, the J end lost 0 bases, and 13 bases lay between the germline ends.

The chain couples TRBV5-1 to TRBJ1-1; D gene ambiguous. The CDR3 totals 15 residues. Per germline, CDR1 SGHRS and CDR2 YFSETQ. V was shortened by 2 bases and J by 6 bases, with 17 bases between the two germline ends. CDR3 coding DNA: TGCGCCAGCAGCTTTGGTAAAGAAGGGTGGGCTGAAGCTTTCTTT. This codes for CASSFGKEGWAEAFF.

The rearrangement links TRBV9 to TRBJ2-2, with a weak D call TRBD1 (5 bases). CDR1 is SGDLS and CDR2 is YYNGEE in the germline V gene. V shed 3 bases and J shed 12 bases, with 18 bases lying between them. This CDR3 comprises 14 residues. DNA of the CDR3: TGTGCCAGCAGCGCAGCTTCATCTCCAGGGCAGCTGTTTTTT. It translates to CASSAASSPGQLFF.

This clonotype was seen a few times. V gene TRBV4-2 combines with J gene TRBJ2-4; a weak D match, TRBD1 (5 bases). V gave up 0 bases and J gave up 0 bases, with 12 bases separating them. The CDR3 totals 17 residues. Germline V gene lookup returns CDR1 LGHNA and CDR2 YNFKEQ. CDR3 sequence: CASSQEGADLAKNIQYF. DNA for the CDR3: TGTGCCAGCAGCCAAGAAGGGGCAGACCTAGCCAAAAACATTCAGTACTTC.

This clonotype has more than one count but fewer than ten. This chain connects TRBV6-2 or TRBV6-3 to TRBJ1-2, with D maybe TRBD1 (5 bases). The V end was cut by 3 bases, the J end by 10 bases, with 12 bases between. Germline CDR1 MNHEY, CDR2 SVGEGT. This CDR3 has 12 amino acids. CDR3 DNA: TGTGCCAGCAGTTATTCCGCCGGGACCTACACCTTC. It translates to CASSYSAGTYTF.

The V gene is TRBV4-1, the J gene TRBJ2-1; D is perhaps TRBD1 or TRBD2 (6 bases each). The CDR3 consists of 16 residues. The V end lost 4 bases, the J end lost 5 bases, and 18 bases lay between the germline ends. The V gene's germline CDR1 is MGHRA and CDR2 YSYEKL. CDR3 region: CASSRLPGGAHNEQFF. CDR3 DNA: TGCGCCAGCAGCCGGCTCCCCGGGGGCGCCCACAATGAGCAGTTCTTC.

This clonotype appeared a few times. CDR3 bases: TGTGCCAGCAGCTGGGGACACAACACCAAAAACATTCAGTACTTC. It specifies CASSWGHNTKNIQYF. V gene TRBV7-2 combines with J gene TRBJ2-4; D is perhaps TRBD1 (6 bases). The CDR3 is 15 amino acids. Germline lookup yields CDR1 SGHTA and CDR2 FQGNSA. Trimming removed 4 bases at V and 2 bases at J, with 12 bases between.

The chain links TRBV20-1 to TRBJ2-7; possible D gene TRBD2, 7 bases. The CDR3 contains 13 residues. Looked up from germline, CDR1 is DFQATT and CDR2 is SNEGSKA (reference sequence). The CDR3 DNA reads as TGCAGGGGGGACGGGGGGCTCTCCTACGAGCAGTACTTC. This sequence encodes CRGDGGLSYEQYF.